The 17 T cell receptor beta chains presented below share a single source sample, sequenced in a study of PD-1 blockade in classical Hodgkin lymphoma. Brentuximab vedotin exposure varied, and every patient relapsed after autologous stem cell transplantation. Only in-frame clones appear in the TCRdb table, and some are missing; sequencing was by immunoSEQ multiplex PCR. The sample shows about 110,000 clones, 89% of them seen only once. This specimen consisted of peripheral blood mononuclear cells (PBMCs), obtained before the second cycle of nivolumab. Every receptor here comes from a human donor with classical Hodgkin lymphoma.

The chain combines TRBV15 with TRBJ2-7, with a weak D call TRBD2 (6 bases). V was shortened by 0 bases and J by 1 base, with 10 bases between the two germline ends. The CDR3 consists of 15 residues. CDR1 is LNHNV and CDR2 is YYDKDF in the germline V gene (reference sequence). DNA for the CDR3: TGTGCCACCAGCAGAGACTCGGGACTTTCCTACGAGCAGTACTTC. This translates into CATSRDSGLSYEQYF.

The chain recombines TRBV28 with TRBJ2-7; D is possibly TRBD1 (6 bases). Deletions cut 8 bases from V and 3 bases from J, with 14 bases between. This CDR3 spans 13 amino acids. From germline, CDR1 is MDHEN and CDR2 SYDVKM. The CDR3 spells CASGRGMGYEQYF. CDR3 sequence (DNA): TGTGCCAGCGGCAGGGGAATGGGCTACGAGCAGTACTTC.

The V gene is TRBV19, the J gene TRBJ2-3; no firm D call. The V and J ends lost 5 bases and 1 base respectively, with 7 bases between them. This CDR3 spans 13 amino acids. Germline CDR1 and CDR2: LNHDA and SQIVND (reference sequence). CDR3 region: CASSVRGTDTQYF. The CDR3 DNA reads TGTGCCAGTAGTGTTCGGGGCACAGATACGCAGTATTTT.

V and J are TRBV19 and TRBJ1-5; TRBD1 aligns across 9 bases. Germline values: CDR1 LNHDA, CDR2 SQIVND (reference sequence). V was pared by 6 bases and J by 2 bases, with 8 bases of the junction left unmatched. The CDR3 has 16 amino acids. The CDR3 sequence: CASRTQGALGNQPQHF. In DNA form, the CDR3 reads TGTGCCAGTAGAACACAGGGGGCTTTGGGCAATCAGCCCCAGCATTTT.

The chain joins TRBV7-9 to TRBJ2-2; 7 bases agree with TRBD1. V was pared by 5 bases and J by 0 bases, with 6 bases of the junction left unmatched. The CDR3 is 16 amino acids. Germline lookup yields CDR1 SEHNR and CDR2 FQNEAQ (reference sequence). The CDR3 DNA is TGTGCCAGCAGCCCACCAGACAGGGCGAACACCGGGGAGCTGTTTTTT. Amino acids: CASSPPDRANTGELFF.

The chain employs TRBV2 and TRBJ2-7; D is perhaps TRBD1 (5 bases). Germline V gene sequence: CDR1 SNHLY, CDR2 FYNNEI. V was trimmed by 8 bases and J by 3 bases, leaving 14 bases between them. The CDR3 covers 13 residues. Written as DNA, the CDR3 is TGTGCCAGCCTCCATGACACAGGCTACGAGCAGTACTTC. Protein sequence: CASLHDTGYEQYF.

This clone was seen just once. V is TRBV6-5 and J is TRBJ1-4, with D possibly TRBD1 on 6 matching bases. Looked up from germline, CDR1 is MNHEY and CDR2 is SVGAGI. V lost 4 bases and J lost 13, with 19 bases in between. This CDR3 is built from 14 residues. The CDR3 region is CASSSGQFRRRLFF. In nucleotides, the CDR3 is TGTGCCAGCAGTTCCGGACAGTTTCGAAGAAGACTGTTTTTT.

The genes are TRBV4-3 and TRBJ1-4; TRBD1 aligns across 7 bases. The CDR3 contains 15 residues. Germline CDR1 reads LGHNA; CDR2 reads YSLEER. V dropped 3 bases and J dropped 8; count of bases not matched to a gene: 9. DNA of the CDR3: TGCGCCAGCAGCCAGCGACAGGGCGAGAGGGAAAAACTGTTTTTT. Translated, it gives CASSQRQGEREKLFF.

The rearrangement uses TRBV10-2 and TRBJ1-2; the D is unclear. With 7 bases removed from V and 0 bases from J, the gap between germline ends came to 9 bases. Germline V gene sequence: CDR1 WSHSY, CDR2 SAAADI. This CDR3 spans 13 amino acids. CDR3 DNA sequence: TGCGCCAGCACCCCGATTTCTAACTATGGCTACACCTTC. Translation: CASTPISNYGYTF.

The chain carries TRBV29-1 and TRBJ1-2; 10 nucleotides align to TRBD1. The CDR3 contains 13 residues. Germline CDR1 and CDR2: SQVTM and ANQGSEA. The CDR3 DNA sequence: TGCGTATCCCAGGGACAGGGGAACTATGGCTACACCTTC. Its protein is CVSQGQGNYGYTF. Full variable domain (remainder filled in from reference TRBV29-1 and TRBJ1-2): SAVISQKPSRDICQRGTSLTIQCQVDSQVTMMFWYRQQPGQSLTLIATANQGSEATYESGFVIDKFPISRPNLTFSTLTVSNMSPEDSSIYLCVSQGQGNYGYTFGSGTRLTVV.

The V call is TRBV25-1, the J call TRBJ1-1, with D unresolved. Trimming took 5 bases from V and 4 from J, leaving 17 bases between them. Per germline, CDR1 MGHDK and CDR2 SYGVNS. This CDR3 is 15 amino acids long. CDR3 DNA sequence: TGTGCCAGCAGTACCTCCGGAAGGAGGGCCACTGAAGCTTTCTTT. It yields the protein CASSTSGRRATEAFF.

The chain has TRBV5-1 and TRBJ2-1; tentatively, D is TRBD2 (6 bases). V lost 5 bases and J lost 15, with 15 bases in between. The CDR3 consists of 11 residues. CDR1 is SGHRS and CDR2 is YFSETQ in the germline V gene. CDR3 loop: CASRSGTLRFF. The CDR3 nucleotides are TGCGCCAGCAGATCCGGGACTCTTCGGTTCTTC.

The V and J genes are TRBV11-2 and TRBJ1-2; no definite D call. This CDR3 has 15 residues. V lost 2 bases to trimming and J lost 8 bases, with 18 bases between them. From germline, CDR1 is SGHAT and CDR2 FQNNGV. In nucleotides, the CDR3 is TGTGCCAGCAGCTTAAGTGTGGGGAGAGGCGCGGGCTACACCTTC. Its translation: CASSLSVGRGAGYTF.

The V gene is TRBV5-5, the J gene TRBJ2-1; no firm D call. Per the germline V gene, CDR1 is SGHKS and CDR2 is YYEKEE (reference sequence). The CDR3 is 14 residues long. V was shortened by 6 bases and J by 1 base, with 11 bases between the two germline ends. The CDR3 loop reads CASTPGRSYNEQFF. In DNA, the CDR3 is TGTGCCAGCACCCCTGGCAGGTCCTACAATGAGCAGTTCTTC.

The chain employs TRBV5-1 and TRBJ1-1; D uncertain. This CDR3 has 14 residues. The germline gives CDR1 SGHRS, CDR2 YFSETQ. The germline V and J ends were trimmed by 0 bases and 8 bases, with 14 bases remaining between them. In nucleotides, the CDR3 is TGCGCCAGCAGCTTGGAATCCGCCCCCATAGAAGCTTTCTTT. Amino acid sequence: CASSLESAPIEAFF.

This clone was detected once. CDR3 DNA sequence: TGTGCCAGTAGCCCCTCAGGCGGCAGGGGGCTTCAGCCCCAGCATTTT. Its translation: CASSPSGGRGLQPQHF. The V and J genes are TRBV19 and TRBJ1-5; 8 bases agree with TRBD1. The CDR3 is 16 amino acids. The germline V gene encodes CDR1 LNHDA and CDR2 SQIVND (reference sequence). V gave up 6 bases and J gave up 6 bases; unmatched junction bases: 13.

V gene TRBV11-2 combines with J gene TRBJ2-2; 9 bases match TRBD2. The trim removed 6 bases at V and 6 bases at J, leaving 11 bases unmatched. Germline CDR1 is SGHAT and CDR2 is FQNNGV. There are 16 residues in the CDR3. The CDR3 sequence: CASRGGVAGVSGELFF. The DNA for the CDR3 is TGTGCCAGCAGAGGGGGGGTAGCGGGAGTTTCCGGGGAGCTGTTTTTT. Together with reference TRBV11-2 and TRBJ2-2, the CDR3 gives the full variable domain: EAGVAQSPRYKIIEKRQSVAFWCNPISGHATLYWYQQILGQGPKLLIQFQNNGVVDDSQLPKDRFSAERLKGVDSTLKIQPAKLEDSAVYLCASRGGVAGVSGELFFGEGSRLTVL.